The 2 T cell receptor beta chains below come from one sample, sequenced in a study of cytomegalovirus exposure and HLA in healthy donors. PCR employed 60 Vbeta and 13 Jbeta primers. This table comes from immunoSEQ multiplex PCR, and its TCRdb copy is limited to in-frame clones, with some not included. The top ten clones hold about 5% of a sample with about 25,000 clones, more than 75% of them seen once. Sequenced sample: PBMCs. The receptors originated from a male donor in good health and CMV-seronegative.

The chain combines TRBV5-1 with TRBJ2-3; TRBD1 is a possible D gene (6 bases). Per the germline V gene, CDR1 is SGHRS and CDR2 is YFSETQ. V was shortened by 3 bases and J by 6 bases, with 17 bases between the two germline ends. The CDR3 extends over 15 amino acids. CDR3 protein: CASSSTGPPQDTQYF. The CDR3 coding sequence is TGCGCCAGCAGCTCGACAGGCCCACCCCAGGATACGCAGTATTTT. Variable domain in full (rest from reference TRBV5-1 and TRBJ2-3): KAGVTQTPRYLIKTRGQQVTLSCSPISGHRSVSWYQQTPGQGLQFLFEYFSETQRNKGNFPGRFSGRQFSNSRSEMNVSTLELGDSALYLCASSSTGPPQDTQYFGPGTRLTVL.

The V and J genes are TRBV7-9 and TRBJ2-3; 7 bases are a match to TRBD2. The CDR3 totals 14 residues. The junction had 8 bases not matched to a gene; V was cut back by 5 bases and J by 6 bases. The germline gives CDR1 SEHNR, CDR2 FQNEAQ (reference sequence). CDR3 residues: CASSERPGGDTQYF. Written as DNA, the CDR3 is TGTGCCAGCAGCGAACGACCCGGGGGGGATACGCAGTATTTT.